These 31 T cell receptor beta chains were sequenced from one sample in a study of blood T cell repertoires in COVID-19. Repertoires were generated with immunoSEQ multiplex PCR, while TCRdb's copy carries only in-frame clones and drops some. The sample has over 300,000 clones, more than 70% seen once. What was sequenced was peripheral blood. The receptors shown here come from a woman aged 50 to 60 with acute or convalescent COVID-19.

The gene calls are TRBV2 and TRBJ2-2, with D possibly matching TRBD1 (5 bases). The V end was cut by 8 bases, the J end by 4 bases, with 11 bases between. Germline V gives CDR1 SNHLY, CDR2 FYNNEI. The CDR3 runs 13 residues. CDR3 in amino acids: CASGPGATGELFF. In DNA form, the CDR3 reads TGTGCCAGCGGACCTGGGGCCACCGGGGAGCTGTTTTTT.

The chain has TRBV11-2 and TRBJ2-1; 7 nucleotides align to TRBD2. The CDR3 length is 15 residues. In germline, CDR1 is SGHAT, CDR2 FQNNGV. Trimming took 3 bases from V and 12 from J; bases not matched to a gene: 14. The CDR3 sequence: CASSFAQRDGPGQFF. DNA of the CDR3: TGTGCCAGCAGCTTTGCCCAGCGGGACGGCCCTGGGCAGTTCTTC.

As regards this clone: The junction departs from the called germline gene at one end, perhaps through a read error. CDR3 sequence: CSVQDRGDIQYF. The CDR3 DNA sequence: TGCAGCGTTCAAGACAGGGGTGACATTCAGTACTTC. The chain links TRBV29-1 to TRBJ2-4, with TRBD1 matching 8 bases. CDR3 size: 12 residues. The V gene's germline CDR1 is SQVTM and CDR2 ANQGSEA.

In its sample, this clone was seen a few times. The CDR3 sequence: CASSLSLLSSGANVLTF. CDR3 in DNA: TGTGCCAGCAGCTTGAGTTTACTGAGCTCTGGGGCCAACGTCCTGACTTTC. The rearrangement uses TRBV5-8 and TRBJ2-6; no clear D. V lost 1 base and J lost 0, with 11 bases in between. Per germline, CDR1 SGHTS and CDR2 YDEGEE. The CDR3 totals 17 residues. The full variable domain, rest sourced from reference TRBV5-8 and TRBJ2-6, is EAGVTQSPTHLIKTRGQQATLRCSPISGHTSVYWYQQALGLGLQFLLWYDEGEERNRGNFPPRFSGRQFPNYSSELNVNALELEDSALYLCASSLSLLSSGANVLTFGAGSRLTVL.

V and J are TRBV5-4 and TRBJ1-1; no clear D. The V end was cut by 1 base, the J end by 5 bases, with 18 bases between. Germline values: CDR1 SGHNT, CDR2 YYREEE (reference sequence). CDR3 length: 16 residues. The CDR3 is CASSLMLTPDRTEAFF. In DNA form, the CDR3 reads TGTGCCAGCAGCTTGATGTTGACACCCGATAGAACTGAAGCTTTCTTT. The full variable domain, with the rest looked up from reference TRBV5-4 and TRBJ1-1, is ETGVTQSPTHLIKTRGQQVTLRCSSQSGHNTVSWYQQALGQGPQFIFQYYREEENGRGNFPPRFSGLQFPNYSSELNVNALELDDSALYLCASSLMLTPDRTEAFFGQGTRLTVV.

The chain recombines TRBV7-9 with TRBJ1-4, with D unresolved. The V end lost 5 bases, the J end lost 8 bases, and 15 bases lay between the germline ends. Looked up from germline, CDR1 is SEHNR and CDR2 is FQNEAQ (reference sequence). The CDR3 is 14 amino acids. The CDR3 DNA is TGTGCCAGCAGCAAGCCGGGAGAGGGAGAAAAACTGTTTTTT. Protein: CASSKPGEGEKLFF. Based on the CDR3 plus reference TRBV7-9 and TRBJ1-4, the full variable domain is DTGVSQNPRHKITKRGQNVTFRCDPISEHNRLYWYRQTLGQGPEFLTYFQNEAQLEKSRLLSDRFSAERPKGSFSTLEIQRTEQGDSAMYLCASSKPGEGEKLFFGSGTQLSVL.

This clone was seen a few times. The chain uses TRBV5-7 and TRBJ2-7, with unresolved D. TRBV5-7 is an ORF; its function is uncertain. Deletions cut 2 bases from V and 2 bases from J, with 11 bases between. The CDR3 runs to 14 residues. The CDR3 loop reads CASSFRISAYEQYV. CDR3 nucleotides: TGTGCCAGCAGCTTCCGCATCTCAGCCTACGAGCAGTACGTC.

The J gene is TRBJ2-5, the V gene TRBV7-2; no reliable D call. CDR3 length: 14 amino acids. Trimming cost V 4 bases and J 2 bases, with 11 bases left between them. Germline V gene sequence: CDR1 SGHTA, CDR2 FQGNSA. CDR3 in amino acids: CASSSPYGQETQYF. CDR3 nucleotide sequence: TGTGCCAGCAGCTCCCCATACGGGCAAGAGACCCAGTACTTC.

The V gene is TRBV7-2, the J gene TRBJ1-6; D is uncertain. The CDR3 length is 13 residues. The germline V gene has CDR1 SGHTA and CDR2 FQGNSA. Trimming removed 6 bases at V and 10 bases at J, with 13 bases between. Here the CDR3 reads CASSERSSSPLHF. CDR3 nucleotides: TGTGCCAGCAGTGAACGGTCCTCATCACCCCTCCACTTT. The full variable domain, in which reference TRBV7-2 and TRBJ1-6 provide the parts outside the CDR3, is GAGVSQSPSNKVTEKGKDVELRCDPISGHTALYWYRQSLGQGLEFLIYFQGNSAPDKSGLPSDRFSAERTGGSVSTLTIQRTQQEDSAVYLCASSERSSSPLHFGNGTRLTVT.

The chain uses TRBV7-3 and TRBJ1-3, with D possibly TRBD1 on 5 matching bases. In germline, CDR1 is SGHTA, CDR2 FQGTGA. There are 15 residues in the CDR3. The V gene lost 8 bases and the J gene lost 0 bases, with 14 bases spanning the gap. The CDR3 loop is CASLGVSNSGNTIYF. For the CDR3, the DNA is TGTGCCAGCTTAGGGGTCAGTAACTCTGGAAACACCATATATTTT.

This clone came up a few times. V and J are TRBV2 and TRBJ1-5, with a possible D match to TRBD1 (6 bases). V was clipped by 6 bases and J by 2 bases, with 14 bases between them. The CDR3 is 15 residues long. Germline values: CDR1 SNHLY, CDR2 FYNNEI. In DNA form, the CDR3 reads TGTGCCAGCAGGGGGAGCAGGGGTGGCAATCAGCCCCAGCATTTT. This encodes CASRGSRGGNQPQHF.

This clone has a count of ten or more. This chain uses TRBV19 with TRBJ1-5, with D possibly matching TRBD1 (5 bases). With 6 bases removed from V and 0 bases from J, the gap between germline ends came to 15 bases. This CDR3 has 16 amino acids. Germline lookup yields CDR1 LNHDA and CDR2 SQIVND (reference sequence). In DNA, the CDR3 is TGTGCCAGTAGGTCGGGGGATGGGTATAGCAATCAGCCCCAGCATTTT. Translating gives CASRSGDGYSNQPQHF.

The table lists this clone with a few counts. V gene TRBV4-2 combines with J gene TRBJ1-2; D not resolved. Trimming left V 0 bases short and J 8 bases short, with 10 bases between. This CDR3 spans 13 amino acids. Germline V CDR1 and CDR2: LGHNA, YNFKEQ. The CDR3, as DNA: TGTGCCAGCAGCCAAGAAAACGGTGCGGGCTACACCTTC. Its protein product is CASSQENGAGYTF.

This rearrangement joins TRBV7-2 to TRBJ2-3; perhaps TRBD1 as D (6 bases). Germline lookup yields CDR1 SGHTA and CDR2 FQGNSA. The length of the CDR3 is 13 residues. Between the trimmed V and J ends, which lost 3 bases and 3 bases, there was a span of 7 bases. CDR3 residues: CASSFTGTDTQYF. In nucleotides, the CDR3 is TGTGCCAGCAGCTTTACAGGGACAGATACGCAGTATTTT.

CDR3 sequence (DNA): TGTGCCAGCAGCCTCTTAGTACAGGGGGGGAATGAGCAGTTCTTC. This codes for CASSLLVQGGNEQFF. The chain carries TRBV7-2 and TRBJ2-1, with TRBD1 as a possible D gene (8 bases). This CDR3 is 15 amino acids long. The germline CDR1 and CDR2 sequences are SGHTA and FQGNSA. The ends were cut back, 5 bases at V and 7 bases at J, with 18 bases in the middle.

The chain is built from TRBV5-1 and TRBJ1-2; D gene uncertain. Germline V CDR1 and CDR2: SGHRS, YFSETQ. V was pared by 0 bases and J by 3 bases, with 9 bases between. The CDR3 runs 14 residues. The CDR3 region is CASSLGNSDYGYTF. CDR3 nucleotide sequence: TGCGCCAGCAGCTTGGGTAACAGTGACTATGGCTACACCTTC.

The chain links TRBV27 to TRBJ2-7; 8 bases fit TRBD1. This CDR3 contains 13 residues. Germline values: CDR1 MNHEY, CDR2 SMNVEV (reference sequence). After removal of 5 bases from V and 4 bases from J, the junction contained 4 bases not matched to a gene. The CDR3 nucleotides read TGTGCCAGCAGTCCCAGGGGGCTATACGAGCAGTACGTC. Protein product: CASSPRGLYEQYV.

The chain combines TRBV4-3 with TRBJ2-5, with 10 bases lining up with TRBD1. Per the germline V gene, CDR1 is LGHNA and CDR2 is YSLEER. CDR3 length: 14 residues. Unmatched junction bases numbered 6, after V lost 6 bases and J lost 5 bases. The CDR3 DNA reads TGCGCCAGCAGTCTTGGACAGGGGGAGGAGACCCAGTACTTC. This sequence encodes CASSLGQGEETQYF.

The chain carries TRBV6-2 or TRBV6-3 and TRBJ1-5, with D perhaps matching TRBD1 (6 bases). Trimming cost V 2 bases and J 1 base, with 18 bases left between them. The germline V gene encodes CDR1 MNHEY and CDR2 SVGEGT. The CDR3 contains 18 residues. Written as DNA, the CDR3 is TGTGCCAGCAGTTACCACATCGGGGGGGCTTTGAGCAATCAGCCCCAGCATTTT. Translated, it gives CASSYHIGGALSNQPQHF.

This clone came up once. The rearrangement joins TRBV4-1 to TRBJ1-1; 7 positions agree with TRBD1. The CDR3 loop spans 15 amino acids. The V and J ends lost 0 bases and 3 bases, in that order; junction bases with no gene match: 4. CDR1 MGHRA and CDR2 YSYEKL come from the germline V gene. CDR3 sequence reads: CASSQDWQGDTEAFF. The CDR3 DNA reads as TGCGCCAGCAGCCAAGACTGGCAGGGGGACACTGAAGCTTTCTTT.

The chain uses TRBV2 and TRBJ2-3; the D gene is possibly TRBD2 (5 bases). Trimming cost V 7 bases and J 4 bases, with 15 bases left between them. This CDR3 is built from 14 residues. Germline CDR1 reads SNHLY; CDR2 reads FYNNEI. The CDR3 nucleotides read TGTGCCAGCACCAAACTGGGGAGCGCAGATACGCAGTATTTT. Its protein product is CASTKLGSADTQYF. The full variable domain, with the rest looked up from reference TRBV2 and TRBJ2-3, is EPEVTQTPSHQVTQMGQEVILRCVPISNHLYFYWYRQILGQKVEFLVSFYNNEISEKSEIFDDQFSVERPDGSNFTLKIRSTKLEDSAMYFCASTKLGSADTQYFGPGTRLTVL.

The CDR3 nucleotides are TGTGCCAGCAGCTTATCGGGTACCCCCTTTTATGGCTACACCTTC. Translation: CASSLSGTPFYGYTF. The chain recombines TRBV11-2 with TRBJ1-2; no clear D. Germline V gives CDR1 SGHAT, CDR2 FQNNGV. The CDR3 totals 15 residues. Trimming removed 2 bases at V and 5 bases at J, with 15 bases between.

The V call is TRBV20-1, the J call TRBJ2-2; 7 bases agree with TRBD2. The ends lost 3 bases at V and 4 bases at J; junction bases unmatched: 5. From germline, CDR1 is DFQATT and CDR2 SNEGSKA (reference sequence). The CDR3 contains 14 residues. The CDR3: CSASPSGITGELFF. The CDR3 DNA is TGCAGTGCTAGTCCCAGCGGGATCACCGGGGAGCTGTTTTTT.

This chain joins TRBV4-1 and TRBJ2-1; 12 positions agree with TRBD2. The CDR3 loop spans 16 amino acids. Germline assignment: CDR1 MGHRA and CDR2 YSYEKL. V lost 1 base and J lost 10; bases outside the gene matches: 8. This chain's CDR3 is CASSQGLAGVPGEQFF. In DNA form, the CDR3 reads TGCGCCAGCAGCCAAGGACTAGCGGGAGTCCCTGGGGAGCAGTTCTTC.

A word on this clone: One junction end disagrees with the germline gene, perhaps due to a read error. V and J are TRBV7-3 and TRBJ1-1, with D possibly TRBD1 on 5 matching bases. The CDR3 runs to 14 residues. CDR1 and CDR2 from the germline V gene are SGHTA and FQGTGA. The CDR3 coding sequence is TGTGCCAGCAGCCCTGACAGCGGGAACGCTGAAGCTTTCTTT. This gives the protein CASSPDSGNAEAFF.

The V gene is TRBV7-9, the J gene TRBJ2-3; D call uncertain. Trimming removed 3 bases at V and 0 bases at J, with 13 bases between. Germline V CDR1 and CDR2: SEHNR, FQNEAQ (reference sequence). CDR3 length equals 16 residues. The CDR3 loop reads CASSFLAVTSTDTQYF. CDR3 DNA: TGTGCCAGCAGCTTCTTGGCGGTGACTAGCACAGATACGCAGTATTTT.

The chain carries TRBV12-3 or TRBV12-4 and TRBJ1-1, with no clear D. The V end lost 5 bases, the J end lost 1 base, and 8 bases lay between the germline ends. The CDR3 consists of 13 residues. The CDR3 DNA sequence: TGTGCCAGCAGTCCGGACTCGAACACTGAAGCTTTCTTT. Translation: CASSPDSNTEAFF.

This chain joins TRBV4-2 and TRBJ2-2, with 9 bases that match TRBD2. CDR3 length equals 16 residues. Germline V gene sequence: CDR1 LGHNA, CDR2 YNFKEQ. The V segment lost 3 bases and the J segment 2 bases; nucleotides outside the gene matches: 4. The CDR3 sequence: CASSQSAGGNTGELFF. The CDR3 coding sequence is TGTGCCAGCAGCCAGTCAGCGGGGGGCAACACCGGGGAGCTGTTTTTT.

This clone showed up just once. The gene calls are TRBV6-6 and TRBJ1-5; D is perhaps TRBD1 (5 bases). CDR1 and CDR2 (germline): MNHNY, SVGAGI (reference sequence). V lost 2 bases and J 4 bases, leaving 9 bases between the germline ends. This CDR3 comprises 14 residues. In nucleotides, the CDR3 is TGTGCCAGCAGTTACAGGGGTGGTAATCAGCCCCAGCATTTT. Translated: CASSYRGGNQPQHF.

This chain joins TRBV7-2 and TRBJ2-5; the match to TRBD1 covers 11 bases. Trimming removed 5 bases from V and 4 bases from J; junction bases left unmatched: 6. Germline loops: CDR1 SGHTA, CDR2 FQGNSA. This CDR3 region has 15 residues. The CDR3 loop is CASSTDRGRGETQYF. CDR3 coding DNA: TGTGCCAGCAGCACGGACAGGGGGCGAGGAGAGACCCAGTACTTC.

The V and J genes are TRBV5-8 and TRBJ1-2; 9 bases match TRBD1. The CDR3 sequence is 15 residues long. Unmatched junction bases numbered 9, after V lost 5 bases and J lost 4 bases. Germline CDR1 reads SGHTS; CDR2 reads YDEGEE. CDR3 sequence reads: CASSHNRGHSYGYTF. CDR3 sequence (DNA): TGTGCCAGCAGTCACAACAGGGGGCATTCCTATGGCTACACCTTC.